This entry concerns a single T cell receptor (beta chain). The antigen is undetermined. The V and J ends lost 3 bases and 1 base respectively, with 8 bases between them. Germline V gene lookup returns CDR1 LGHDT and CDR2 YNNKEL (reference sequence). This CDR3 spans 14 amino acids. The data were taken from a study of T cell responses to AZD1222 COVID-19 vaccine. The repertoire was sequenced with immunoSEQ multiplex PCR; TCRdb's copy has only in-frame clones and lacks some. This sample has about 100,000 clones, with about 87% found just once. Findings and limits, study-wide: Females made up more of the donors, who were largely white British, and clonal diversity may have come out too low. AZD1222 recipients seropositive at baseline numbered only six or seven. Nearly half of spike-specific TCRs reportedly target unmutated variant regions.

The receptor was isolated from an adult in good health. The chain is built from TRBV3-1 (or the pseudogene TRBV3-2) and TRBJ2-3, with D unclear. The sequencing here drew on peripheral blood, taken on day 0 of AZD1222 vaccination. In DNA form, the CDR3 reads TGTGCCAGCAGCCAGGGCCAGGGCACAGATACGCAGTATTTT. Translation: CASSQGQGTDTQYF.